The clone carrying this T cell receptor (beta chain) rates as medium-sized. The record originates from a study of spatial heterogeneity in lung cancer. Germline V gene data show CDR1 as MNHEY and CDR2 as SVGAGI. The CDR3 runs 13 residues. V was shortened by 0 bases and J by 0 bases, with 3 bases between the two germline ends. TCRdb called the 5' RACE reads again in MiXCR, with one record for every CDR3 protein. The sample has fewer than 8,000 distinct CDR3 sequences, 15% to 20% seen once. Time point in this sample: sample taken at primary tumor resection. Whole RNA was taken from tumor, nontumor lung or frozen PBMC; it was then sequenced unsorted. Samples were obtained from roughly 65 donors, all untreated early-stage non-small cell lung cancer patients.

The clonotype originates from a female donor with early-stage non-small cell lung cancer. The source material was PBMCs, sampled at surgery. The chain uses TRBV6-5 and TRBJ2-7; no clear D gene. The CDR3 bases are TGTGCCAGCAGTTACTCCGGCTCCTACGAGCAGTACTTC. It yields the protein CASSYSGSYEQYF.